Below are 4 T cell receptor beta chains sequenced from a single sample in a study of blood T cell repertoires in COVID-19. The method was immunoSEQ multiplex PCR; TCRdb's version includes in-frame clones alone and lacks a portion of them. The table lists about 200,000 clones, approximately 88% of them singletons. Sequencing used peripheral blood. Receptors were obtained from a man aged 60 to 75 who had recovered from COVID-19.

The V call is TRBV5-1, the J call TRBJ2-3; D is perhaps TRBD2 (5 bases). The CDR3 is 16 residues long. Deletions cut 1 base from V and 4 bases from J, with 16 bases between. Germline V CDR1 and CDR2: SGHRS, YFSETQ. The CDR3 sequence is CASSLLGSRRADTQYF. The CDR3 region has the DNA TGCGCCAGCAGCTTGCTTGGCTCTCGGCGGGCAGATACGCAGTATTTT. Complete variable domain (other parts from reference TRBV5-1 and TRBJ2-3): KAGVTQTPRYLIKTRGQQVTLSCSPISGHRSVSWYQQTPGQGLQFLFEYFSETQRNKGNFPGRFSGRQFSNSRSEMNVSTLELGDSALYLCASSLLGSRRADTQYFGPGTRLTVL.

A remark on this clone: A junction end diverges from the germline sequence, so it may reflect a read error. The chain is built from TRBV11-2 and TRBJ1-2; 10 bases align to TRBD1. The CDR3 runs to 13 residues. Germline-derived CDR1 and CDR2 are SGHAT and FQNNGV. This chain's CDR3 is CASSLGQGALPLF. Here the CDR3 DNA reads TGTGCCAGCAGCTTAGGACAGGGGGCGCTCCCCCTCTTC.

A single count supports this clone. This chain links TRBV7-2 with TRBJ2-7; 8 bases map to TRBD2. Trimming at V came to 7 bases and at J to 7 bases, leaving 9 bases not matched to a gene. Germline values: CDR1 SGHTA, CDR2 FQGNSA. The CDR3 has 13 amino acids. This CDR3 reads CASTGAGVGEQYF. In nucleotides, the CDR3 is TGTGCCAGCACGGGAGCGGGAGTGGGTGAGCAGTACTTC.

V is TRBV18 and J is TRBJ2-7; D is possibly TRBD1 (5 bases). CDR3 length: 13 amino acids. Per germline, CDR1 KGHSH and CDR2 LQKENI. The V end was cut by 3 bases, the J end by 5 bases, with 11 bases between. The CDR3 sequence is CASSPLGADEQYF. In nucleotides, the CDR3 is TGTGCCAGCTCACCCCTTGGGGCGGACGAGCAGTACTTC.